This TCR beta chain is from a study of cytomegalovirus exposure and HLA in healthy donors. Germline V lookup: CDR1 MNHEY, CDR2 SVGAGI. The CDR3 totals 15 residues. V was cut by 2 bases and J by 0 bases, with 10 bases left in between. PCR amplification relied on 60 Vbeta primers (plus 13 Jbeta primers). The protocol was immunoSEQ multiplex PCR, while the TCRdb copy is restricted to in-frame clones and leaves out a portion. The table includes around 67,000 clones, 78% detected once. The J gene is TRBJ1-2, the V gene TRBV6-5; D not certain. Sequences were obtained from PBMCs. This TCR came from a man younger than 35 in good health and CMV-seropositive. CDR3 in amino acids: CASSYTALANYGYTF. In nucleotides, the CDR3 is TGTGCCAGCAGTTACACCGCACTAGCTAACTATGGCTACACCTTC.